The following is a T cell receptor (beta chain) sequence with its context. The data belong to a study of shared clonotypes between healthy human individuals. There are 18 residues in the CDR3. V lost 4 bases to trimming and J lost 7 bases; unmatched junction nucleotides: 13. Germline values: CDR1 KGHSH, CDR2 LQKENI. Sequencing used immunoSEQ multiplex PCR; TCRdb keeps in-frame clones, though not all of them. The sample yields roughly 1,600,000 clones, just under 99% seen once. The receptor was isolated from a man aged 25 to 45 in good health. Sample: naive CD4+ T cells sorted from blood. Indicated subset: CD45RA+ positively selected. V and J are TRBV18 and TRBJ2-1, with 13 bases that match TRBD2. CDR3 amino acids: CASSQLRTSGSSLNEQFF. The CDR3 nucleotides read TGTGCCAGCTCACAACTAAGGACTAGCGGGAGTAGTTTAAATGAGCAGTTCTTC.